The rows below give T cell receptor beta chains drawn from one sample of a study of control samples from healthy donors and cancer patients. The table came from immunoSEQ multiplex PCR; TCRdb's copy has only in-frame clones and leaves some out. The sample holds about 190,000 clones, about 89% seen once. The source material was blood. The receptors here all came from a man aged 25-45 years in good health. CDR3s include the opening cysteine and the closing phenylalanine or tryptophan.

j_call: TRBJ2-5
cdr3_length: 15
v_call: TRBV7-8
cdr3_aa: CASSRSGGAQETQYF

j_call: TRBJ1-2
cdr3_length: 15
v_call: TRBV6-5
cdr3_aa: CASSYGEGQADGYTF

j_call: TRBJ1-5
cdr3_length: 12
v_call: TRBV28
cdr3_aa: CASSRTIQPQHF

j_call: TRBJ2-7
cdr3_length: 13
v_call: TRBV19
cdr3_aa: CASSIQGAYEQYF

j_call: TRBJ1-1
cdr3_length: 13
v_call: TRBV24-1
cdr3_aa: CATSDFPNTEAFF

j_call: TRBJ2-2
cdr3_length: 15
v_call: TRBV21-1
cdr3_aa: CASSPLGRLTGELFF

j_call: TRBJ1-5
cdr3_length: 16
v_call: TRBV4-2
cdr3_aa: CASSQDGGQGGQPQHF

j_call: TRBJ2-1
cdr3_length: 13
v_call: TRBV2
cdr3_aa: CASRGTGVNEQFF

j_call: TRBJ1-1
cdr3_length: 18
v_call: TRBV27
cdr3_aa: CASSARGTGGLMNTEAFF

j_call: TRBJ1-2
cdr3_length: 14
v_call: TRBV7-8
cdr3_aa: CASSLGGFPDGYTF

j_call: TRBJ1-6
cdr3_length: 15
v_call: TRBV5-5
cdr3_aa: CASSLVRQDNSPLHF

j_call: TRBJ1-5
cdr3_length: 16
v_call: TRBV10-1
cdr3_aa: CASSESPNRVNQPQHF

j_call: TRBJ1-1
cdr3_length: 15
v_call: TRBV11-1
cdr3_aa: CASSLQGGRNTEAFF

j_call: TRBJ1-6
cdr3_length: 14
v_call: TRBV19
cdr3_aa: CASSEGQNTPPLHF

j_call: TRBJ1-6
cdr3_length: 14
v_call: TRBV5-1
cdr3_aa: CASALGGTNSPLHF

j_call: TRBJ2-1
cdr3_length: 15
v_call: TRBV7-8
cdr3_aa: CASSPGTGGYNEQFF

j_call: TRBJ1-1
cdr3_length: 21
v_call: TRBV5-1
cdr3_aa: CASSSEGSRRTGEVGNTEAFF

j_call: TRBJ1-2
cdr3_length: 13
v_call: TRBV29-1
cdr3_aa: CSVARGGYDGYTF

j_call: TRBJ2-7
cdr3_length: 13
v_call: TRBV10-1
cdr3_aa: CASSEGAAYEQYF

j_call: TRBJ2-7
cdr3_length: 12
v_call: TRBV19
cdr3_aa: CASRDYLYEQYF

j_call: TRBJ1-6
cdr3_length: 16
v_call: TRBV6-5
cdr3_aa: CASSYSYRGLDSPLHF

j_call: TRBJ2-7
cdr3_length: 14
v_call: TRBV27
cdr3_aa: CASSSQEGGVEQYF

j_call: TRBJ1-2
cdr3_length: 19
v_call: TRBV5-6
cdr3_aa: CASSLVGAQGRSGYYGYTF

j_call: TRBJ1-5
cdr3_length: 15
v_call: TRBV23-1
cdr3_aa: CASSQSGGRNQPQHF

j_call: TRBJ1-2
cdr3_length: 14
v_call: TRBV4-1
cdr3_aa: CASSYVDRGDGYTF

j_call: TRBJ2-3
cdr3_length: 15
v_call: TRBV28
cdr3_aa: CASSFSGQRTDTQYF

j_call: TRBJ1-2
cdr3_length: 12
v_call: TRBV7-2
cdr3_aa: CASSYREFGYTF

j_call: TRBJ2-7
cdr3_length: 14
v_call: TRBV28
cdr3_aa: CASSFPGRIYEQYF

j_call: TRBJ1-4
cdr3_length: 13
v_call: TRBV27
cdr3_aa: CASRGGLGEKLFF

j_call: TRBJ2-7
cdr3_length: 16
v_call: TRBV5-1
cdr3_aa: CASSLGRGGHSYEQYF

j_call: TRBJ1-1
cdr3_length: 13
v_call: TRBV9
cdr3_aa: CASSVVGTGEAFF

j_call: TRBJ2-3
cdr3_length: 20
v_call: TRBV12-5
cdr3_aa: CASAPGGDRGTTSTTDTQYF

j_call: TRBJ1-6
cdr3_length: 14
v_call: TRBV5-1
cdr3_aa: CASSDGDYNSPLHF

j_call: TRBJ2-7
cdr3_length: 15
v_call: TRBV6-5
cdr3_aa: CASSYLGSGAYEQYF

j_call: TRBJ1-2
cdr3_length: 14
v_call: TRBV4-1
cdr3_aa: CASSPRQGNYGYTF

j_call: TRBJ2-1
cdr3_length: 15
v_call: TRBV5-1
cdr3_aa: CASSFEERGGREQFF

j_call: TRBJ2-7
cdr3_length: 12
v_call: TRBV28
cdr3_aa: CASDRGLKGQYF

j_call: TRBJ1-5
cdr3_length: 16
v_call: TRBV27
cdr3_aa: CASRPMTGYVGQPQHF

j_call: TRBJ2-7
cdr3_length: 15
v_call: TRBV3-1/TRBV3-2
cdr3_aa: CASSQGPDPGYEQYF

j_call: TRBJ2-1
cdr3_length: 17
v_call: TRBV24-1
cdr3_aa: CATSDAPGTSGENEQFF

j_call: TRBJ2-4
cdr3_length: 16
v_call: TRBV7-2
cdr3_aa: CASSLARRGLENIQYF